Listed below are T cell receptor beta chains from one sample, sequenced in a study of T-cell reconstitution after alpha-beta-depleted transplantation in children. TCRdb independently ran MiXCR on the PCR reads; one entry per CDR3 protein. The repertoire holds about 400,000 distinct CDR3 sequences, with over 20% as singletons. The specimen was PBMCs from the stem cell graft donor, collected from the stem cell graft. These receptors came from a human donor who donated a stem cell graft to a child with acute myeloid leukemia. CDR3s include the opening cysteine and the closing phenylalanine or tryptophan. D genes are given only for firm matches. Only some rows state a clone size, as once, few, many or a class for expanded clones.

TRBJ2-7,few,.,TRBV21-1,TGTGCCAGCACTGCCCAGGGGTGCGGCTCCTACGAGCAGTACTTC,CASTAQGCGSYEQYF
TRBJ2-1,.,.,TRBV5-1,TGCGCCAGCAGCTTGGCCGTGGGGGCCCAAAATGAGCAGTTCTTC,CASSLAVGAQNEQFF
TRBJ1-1,.,TRBD1,TRBV7-9,TGTGCCAGCAGCTCAGGGGGGGCAGGAGGCACTGAAGCTTTCTTT,CASSSGGAGGTEAFF
TRBJ2-1,few,.,TRBV7-3,TGTGCCAGCAGCTACTCACCGACAGGCAACTCCTACAATGAGCAGTTCTTC,CASSYSPTGNSYNEQFF
TRBJ2-1,few,TRBD1,TRBV3-1,TGTGCCAGCAGCCCCGGATTCGGGGACAGGACCTACAATGAGCAGTTCTTC,CASSPGFGDRTYNEQFF
TRBJ1-5,.,.,TRBV7-9,TGTGCCAGCAGCCCGGAGGGGTCTAGCAATCAGCCCCAGCATTTT,CASSPEGSSNQPQHF
TRBJ2-7,.,TRBD1,TRBV15,TGTGCCACCAGCAGAGTATTGAGGGGGCAATACGAGCAGTACTTC,CATSRVLRGQYEQYF
TRBJ2-2,.,.,TRBV24-1,TGTGCCACCAGTGATTTGGGGCCGGGGAACACCGGGGAGCTGTTTTTT,CATSDLGPGNTGELFF
TRBJ2-5,.,TRBD1,TRBV29-1,TGCAGCGTGAAAGACAGGGGGCTGGCTGGGGAGACCCAGTACTTC,CSVKDRGLAGETQYF
TRBJ2-5,many,TRBD1,TRBV29-1,TGCAGCGTTTTAACGACAGGGACGGAGACCCAGTACTTC,CSVLTTGTETQYF
TRBJ1-2,many,.,TRBV6-5,TGTGCCAGCAGCTATTCCGGGTCGGTGAACTATGGCTACACCTTC,CASSYSGSVNYGYTF
TRBJ1-1,many,TRBD1,TRBV7-9,TGTGCCAGCAGCTTAGCCGGACAGGGTTTAGCAGCTTTCTTT,CASSLAGQGLAAFF
TRBJ2-7,.,TRBD1,TRBV12-3/TRBV12-4,TGTGCCAGCAGTTTTCGGCAGGGGGCCTCTTACGAGCAGTACTTC,CASSFRQGASYEQYF
TRBJ2-1,.,.,TRBV4-1,TGCGCCAGCAGCCAAGTTGGTGGTAGAGCAACCAATGAGCAGTTCTTC,CASSQVGGRATNEQFF
TRBJ2-7,.,.,TRBV20-1,TGCAGTGCTAGAGATTTGGCCGATCCTTCCTACGAGCAGTACTTC,CSARDLADPSYEQYF
TRBJ2-2,.,.,TRBV29-1,TGCAGCGTTGAATCGGGAAACACCGGGGAGCTGTTTTTT,CSVESGNTGELFF
TRBJ2-5,many,.,TRBV20-1,TGCAGTGCTTATAGTGATCAGGAGACCCAGTACTTC,CSAYSDQETQYF
TRBJ2-2,many,.,TRBV27,TGTGCCAGCAGTTTAGGTCCCACCGGGGAGCTGTTTTTT,CASSLGPTGELFF
TRBJ1-1,.,.,TRBV5-1,TGCGCCAGCAGCTGGACCGGTACGCCTCAGGGCGCTGAAGCTTTCTTT,CASSWTGTPQGAEAFF
TRBJ2-3,few,TRBD2,TRBV10-2,TGCGCCAGCAGTGCAAGCGGGATTATTGATACGCAGTATTTT,CASSASGIIDTQYF
TRBJ2-3,many,.,TRBV6-5,TGTGCCAGCAGTCCCGGGACGGAAACTAGCACAGATACGCAGTATTTT,CASSPGTETSTDTQYF
TRBJ2-1,.,.,TRBV7-3,TGTGCCAGCAGCCCGAACGGGGGGCAGGGTTATTCCAATGAGCAGTTCTTC,CASSPNGGQGYSNEQFF
TRBJ2-7,few,.,TRBV5-1,TGCGCCAGCAGCGTTCCCAGCTCCTACGAGCAGTACTTC,CASSVPSSYEQYF
TRBJ2-7,many,TRBD1,TRBV12-3/TRBV12-4,TGTGCCAGCAGTTTAGGGACAGGGTACGAGCAGTACTTC,CASSLGTGYEQYF
TRBJ2-1,.,.,TRBV7-8,TGTGCCAGCAGCTTAGCTGGGGGAGACGTATACAATGAGCAGTTCTTC,CASSLAGGDVYNEQFF
TRBJ2-3,.,TRBD2,TRBV7-6,TGTGCCAGCAGCTTAGCTGGTGGAACACCGGCTAGCGGGACAGATACGCAGTATTTT,CASSLAGGTPASGTDTQYF
TRBJ1-1,many,TRBD1,TRBV20-1,TGCAGTGCTAACCCTCCGACAGGGGTGAACACTGAAGCTTTCTTT,CSANPPTGVNTEAFF
TRBJ2-5,many,.,TRBV10-3,TGTGCCATCAGTGATTGGCGGACGCAAGAGACCCAGTACTTC,CAISDWRTQETQYF
TRBJ1-5,many,.,TRBV18,TGTGCCAGCTCACCAGGGGTAGGTCAGCCCCAGCATTTT,CASSPGVGQPQHF
TRBJ2-3,.,TRBD1,TRBV6-5,TGTGCCAGCAGTTACCTCCGGGACAGGGGGCGGACAGATACGCAGTATTTT,CASSYLRDRGRTDTQYF
TRBJ2-7,few,TRBD2,TRBV7-2,TGTGCCAGCAGCTCGAGCGGGAGATGGGACGAGCAGTACTTC,CASSSSGRWDEQYF
TRBJ2-7,.,.,TRBV20-1,TGCAGTGCTAGGAGTGAACTGAAGGCCTACGAGCAGTACTTC,CSARSELKAYEQYF
TRBJ1-1,many,.,TRBV20-1,TGCAGTGCTAGAGGTTTGTACACTGAAGCTTTCTTT,CSARGLYTEAFF
TRBJ2-1,few,.,TRBV20-1,TGCAGTCCAACTGGTGAGGTACATAATGAGCAGTTCTTC,CSPTGEVHNEQFF
TRBJ2-7,once,TRBD2,TRBV20-1,TGCAGTGCTAGACCGAATCTTCGGGAGGTACGGTACGAGCAGTACTTC,CSARPNLREVRYEQYF
TRBJ2-7,.,.,TRBV4-1,TGCGCCAGCAGCCAAGAATTGTTCGACGAGCAGTACTTC,CASSQELFDEQYF
TRBJ2-3,.,TRBD1,TRBV4-1,TGCGCCAGCAGACAAACAGGGGGAGGCACAGATACGCAGTATTTT,CASRQTGGGTDTQYF
TRBJ2-1,.,TRBD1,TRBV12-3/TRBV12-4,TGTGCCAGCAGTTTCATGACAGGGGGGGCTAATGAGCAGTTCTTC,CASSFMTGGANEQFF
TRBJ1-2,.,.,TRBV7-9,TGTGCCAGCAGACGAGAAACAGGGAATGGCTACACCTTC,CASRRETGNGYTF
TRBJ1-1,.,.,TRBV27,TGTGCCAGCAGTTTAGTCGGCGGTGGGAACACTGAAGCTTTCTTT,CASSLVGGGNTEAFF
TRBJ2-7,few,.,TRBV3-1,TGTGCCAGCAGCCAATCCAGGGCCGTGGGCTCCTACGAGCAGTACTTC,CASSQSRAVGSYEQYF
TRBJ2-7,.,TRBD2,TRBV20-1,TGCAGTGCTAGAGATAGGGGACTAGCCGGAAGTTACTCCTACGAGCAGTACTTC,CSARDRGLAGSYSYEQYF
TRBJ2-2,.,.,TRBV9,TGTGCCAGCAGCGTAGATGGGACCGGGGAGCTGTTTTTT,CASSVDGTGELFF
TRBJ2-2,many,.,TRBV4-3,TGCGCCAGCAGCCACCAGACAGAGAACACCGGGGAGCTGTTTTTT,CASSHQTENTGELFF
TRBJ2-7,few,.,TRBV5-1,TGCGCCAGCAGCTTGTTCGGGGACTCCTACGAGCAGTACTTC,CASSLFGDSYEQYF
TRBJ2-3,.,TRBD2,TRBV20-1,TGCAGTGCTAGAGATCCCAGCGGGGGGGGGCACACAGATACGCAGTATTTT,CSARDPSGGGHTDTQYF
TRBJ1-5,.,.,TRBV9,TGTGCCAGCAGCGTAGTGGGCCGGCAGCCCCAGCATTTT,CASSVVGRQPQHF
TRBJ2-1,few,.,TRBV7-2,TGTGCCAGCAGCTTAGTAGACTCTTCCTACAATGAGCAGTTCTTC,CASSLVDSSYNEQFF
TRBJ1-1,.,.,TRBV20-1,TGCAGTGCTAGACAAGGGGTCACTGAAGCTTTCTTT,CSARQGVTEAFF
TRBJ2-2,.,.,TRBV20-1,TGCAGTGCTGACAGAGCCAACACCGGGGAGCTGTTTTTT,CSADRANTGELFF
TRBJ2-1,.,TRBD2,TRBV12-3/TRBV12-4,TGTGCCAGCAGTTTTACTAGCGGGGGGAATGAGCAGTTCTTC,CASSFTSGGNEQFF
TRBJ1-4,many,.,TRBV29-1,TGCAGCGCCCGGGTAAAGGAAAAACTGTTTTTT,CSARVKEKLFF
TRBJ2-7,many,.,TRBV15,TGTGCCACCAGCAGGGAAGGGAAATCCTACGAGCAGTACTTC,CATSREGKSYEQYF